A single T cell receptor (beta chain) is shown here with its context. What this receptor recognizes is not known. No much larger clonotype is one base removed from it; base qualities were not supplied. This record belongs to a study of blood T cell repertoires in COVID-19 (dated by TCRdb to the early 2020s). Looking at the study overall: The collaborator samples originated in the United States, Italy and Spain and spanned the acute and convalescent phases of COVID-19. The sample metadata nearly always contained a de-identified subject ID, COVID-19 status, age in years and sex. The repertoires were released in a freely available public database meant as a resource for research on the immune response to SARS-CoV-2. Subjects who had been exposed to COVID-19, were actively infected with it, or had recovered from it provided the deeply sampled blood TCRbeta repertoires that made up the dataset. The material from the prospective study consisted of cDNA or gDNA derived from T cells, B-cell-depleted T cells, or PBMCs. Samples came from the ongoing ImmuneRACE study (first 160 participants) plus 1,254 subjects from 6 global collaborators. Where HLA class I and class II types were available, the types were taken from metadata supplied by the sample provider, not from assay-based typing. What the research found in general, with its limitations: The amount of clinical and demographic metadata varied by source and participant and was provided uncurated.

Via the germline V gene (reference sequence), CDR1 is MNHEY and CDR2 SMNVEV. The CDR3 runs 12 amino acids, cysteine and phenylalanine included. Left in the record is the CDR3 DNA by itself, 36 bases read in frame from the first base. The junction shows trimming of 8 bases on V and 3 bases on J, plus 11 bases between the germline ends. The immunoSEQ Assay, a bias-controlled multiplex PCR, was used to amplify TCRbeta CDR3 regions from genomic DNA. On the study's bioinformatics: Nucleated cell counts per sample were estimated from amplification of reference gene primers within the assay. To quantify the absolute abundance of each unique TCRbeta CDR3 rearrangement, sequence reads were collapsed and filtered. For each sample, productive Simpson clonality was calculated as the square root of Simpson's diversity index across productive rearrangements. TCRdb provides this immuneACCESS table in a form limited to in-frame rearrangements. Some clones are lacking; in checked studies, under half of them reflect an unresolved V gene, and why the rest are absent is not known. The DNA was the basis for D and trimming; V, J and clone size are from that table. This sample gives around 200,000 clones in total; 86% of them show up just once. The leading ten clones occupy roughly 2.2% of the sample.

Whole blood was collected in K2EDTA tubes by collaborating institutions according to the institutions' own protocols. For TCRbeta analysis, collaborators shipped samples in one of three forms: frozen whole blood, isolated PBMCs, or DNA extracted from either of those sample types. The sequence derives from a woman in her 50s with acute or convalescent COVID-19. What was sequenced was peripheral blood. The chain is encoded by TRBV27 joined to TRBJ2-7; the D segment could be TRBD2, given 6 matching bases. The bases are TGTGCCAGCGGAGGGTCCCTCTACGAGCAGTACTTC. Its product reads: CASGGSLYEQYF.